This record covers a single T cell receptor (beta chain). What it recognizes is unknown. Template switching by 5'RACE produced TCR cDNA, adding a universal primer site and UMIs. Each CDR3 protein is one row after TCRdb ran MiXCR on the 5' RACE reads. The sample holds 500,000 to 650,000 distinct CDR3 sequences, less than 20% seen once. This sample is drawn from a study of T cells after yellow fever vaccination. Findings and limits, study-wide: Once the booster was given, most primary-vaccination clones reappeared, at about 97% for CD4 and roughly 85% for CD8. Although the secondary response was weaker, it peaked faster, at day 5 versus 15.

Germline lookup yields CDR1 SGHRS and CDR2 YFSETQ. V gave up 4 bases and J gave up 4 bases; unmatched junction bases: 9. This CDR3 has 15 residues. The source is a man aged 18 to 29 who received the YFV17D yellow fever vaccine. The genes are TRBV5-1 and TRBJ2-3, with 7 bases matching TRBD1. The sample in question was PBMCs, obtained more than 4 days after the first yellow fever vaccination. The CDR3 nucleotides are TGCGCCAGCAGCACCCCGGCAGGGGGTTCAGATACGCAGTATTTT. Residues: CASSTPAGGSDTQYF.